The 20 T cell receptor beta chains in this list originate from one sample, sequenced in a study of shared clonotypes between healthy human individuals. Assay: immunoSEQ multiplex PCR; the TCRdb copy retains only in-frame clones and omits some. The sample consists of nearly 1 million clones, approximately 80% of them appearing once. The sequenced sample consisted of memory CD4+ T cells sorted from blood. As for subset: CD45RA-negative fraction. These receptor sequences come from a man aged 18 to 30 in good health.

Concerning this clone itself: Within the sample, other DNA sequences also encode this same CDR3. The genes are TRBV18 and TRBJ1-3; D is ambiguous. Deletions cut 0 bases from V and 0 bases from J, with 6 bases between. The CDR3 is made up of 15 amino acids. From germline, CDR1 is KGHSH and CDR2 LQKENI. CDR3 DNA sequence: TGTGCCAGCTCACCACCGACGGTCTCTGGAAACACCATATATTTT. Residues: CASSPPTVSGNTIYF.

The chain links TRBV13 to TRBJ2-1; 9 nucleotides line up with TRBD2. V lost 8 bases to trimming and J lost 7 bases; unmatched junction nucleotides: 15. Germline lookup yields CDR1 PRHDT and CDR2 FYEKMQ (reference sequence). The CDR3 loop spans 16 amino acids. The CDR3 DNA is TGTGCCAGCTCCCTATTAGCGGGAGTAATTGTGAATGAGCAGTTCTTC. Its translation: CASSLLAGVIVNEQFF.

This clone was recorded only once. V gene TRBV10-3 combines with J gene TRBJ1-4; D not resolved. V lost 9 bases, J lost 0 bases, and 14 bases lay in between. Germline V gives CDR1 ENHRY, CDR2 SYGVKD. The CDR3 is 15 residues long. As DNA, the CDR3 is TGTGCCATACGATCCCACACAACAACTAATGAAAAACTGTTTTTT. Residues: CAIRSHTTTNEKLFF.

V is TRBV30 and J is TRBJ1-5, with D perhaps TRBD1 (5 bases). This CDR3 has 13 amino acids. Germline CDR1 reads GTSNPN; CDR2 reads SVGIG (reference sequence). V was cut by 2 bases and J by 4 bases, with 9 bases left in between. CDR3 residues: CAWSLGVNQPQHF. CDR3 DNA sequence: TGTGCCTGGAGTTTAGGGGTTAATCAGCCCCAGCATTTT.

V usage is TRBV6-5 and J usage is TRBJ1-4; perhaps TRBD1 as D (5 bases). This CDR3 contains 15 residues. V gave up 8 bases and J gave up 8 bases, with 21 bases separating them. Germline V gene lookup returns CDR1 MNHEY and CDR2 SVGAGI. The CDR3 DNA reads as TGTGCCAGCCAAACCCCGGGGAGGGGAGGCGAAAAACTGTTTTTT. Protein product: CASQTPGRGGEKLFF.

The chain has TRBV28 and TRBJ2-7; 7 positions agree with TRBD2. The CDR3 has 14 amino acids. Germline V gene sequence: CDR1 MDHEN, CDR2 SYDVKM. Germline trimming cut 3 bases from V and 6 bases from J; bases unmatched to any gene: 8. The CDR3 DNA reads as TGTGCCAGCAGTTTTGCGGGTCGGGGGGTCGAGCAGTACTTC. It yields the protein CASSFAGRGVEQYF. Together with reference TRBV28 and TRBJ2-7, the CDR3 gives the full variable domain: DVKVTQSSRYLVKRTGEKVFLECVQDMDHENMFWYRQDPGLGLRLIYFSYDVKMKEKGDIPEGYSVSREKKERFSLILESASTNQTSMYLCASSFAGRGVEQYFGPGTRLTVT.

This clone was counted between two and nine times. The chain couples TRBV4-1 to TRBJ2-7; possibly TRBD2 for D (6 bases). The length of the CDR3 is 13 residues. The germline V gene has CDR1 MGHRA and CDR2 YSYEKL. V lost 4 bases to trimming and J lost 4 bases, with 11 bases between them. The CDR3 protein is CASSRGGEYEQYF. The CDR3 DNA reads as TGCGCCAGCAGCCGCGGAGGGGAGTACGAGCAGTACTTC.

Of note for this clone: This CDR3 is also generated by other DNA sequences in the sample. The CDR3 loop reads CASSTSGTDNYGYTF. CDR3 coding DNA: TGTGCCAGCAGCACTTCGGGGACGGATAACTATGGCTACACCTTC. The chain recombines TRBV7-2 with TRBJ1-2, with D perhaps matching TRBD1 (5 bases). Trimming took off 5 bases at V and 1 base at J, with 14 bases between the two ends. The CDR3 is 15 amino acids. The germline V gene encodes CDR1 SGHTA and CDR2 FQGNSA. Looking up the rest from reference TRBV7-2 and TRBJ1-2 gives the full variable domain: GAGVSQSPSNKVTEKGKDVELRCDPISGHTALYWYRQSLGQGLEFLIYFQGNSAPDKSGLPSDRFSAERTGGSVSTLTIQRTQQEDSAVYLCASSTSGTDNYGYTFGSGTRLTVV.

This clone showed up just a few times. V gene TRBV7-2 combines with J gene TRBJ2-5; D is ambiguous. This CDR3 has 12 amino acids. The V end was cut by 5 bases, the J end by 6 bases, with 10 bases between. Germline CDR1 and CDR2: SGHTA and FQGNSA. In DNA form, the CDR3 reads TGTGCCAGCAGCATCCTCATGAAGACCCAGTACTTC. This translates into CASSILMKTQYF.

The rearrangement joins TRBV5-1 to TRBJ1-6, with no clear D. Germline-derived CDR1 and CDR2 are SGHRS and YFSETQ. The length of the CDR3 is 15 residues. The V and J ends lost 1 base and 6 bases respectively, with 11 bases between them. The CDR3 DNA reads as TGCGCCAGCAGCTTGACCGAGAGCCGTAATTCACCCCTCCACTTT. It yields the protein CASSLTESRNSPLHF.

The rearrangement uses TRBV11-2 and TRBJ2-5, with a possible D match to TRBD1 (5 bases). Germline-derived CDR1 and CDR2 are SGHAT and FQNNGV. Trimming took off 1 base at V and 1 base at J, with 10 bases between the two ends. The CDR3 consists of 15 residues. This CDR3 is CASSLGSQGQETQYF. The CDR3 nucleotides are TGTGCCAGCAGCTTAGGATCCCAGGGCCAAGAGACCCAGTACTTC.

This clone was seen a handful of times. The V and J genes are TRBV18 and TRBJ2-5; 8 nucleotides align to TRBD2. Near its end, the DNA agrees better with TRBJ2-7, so the J call may be wrong. This CDR3 comprises 15 residues. From germline, CDR1 is KGHSH and CDR2 LQKENI. The CDR3 region is CASSPGLAESYEQYF. The CDR3 DNA is TGTGCCAGCTCACCTGGACTAGCTGAATCCTACGAGCAGTACTTC.

The chain joins TRBV15 to TRBJ1-3; no firm D call. The CDR3 consists of 14 residues. The V end lost 3 bases, the J end lost 0 bases, and 6 bases lay between the germline ends. Per germline, CDR1 LNHNV and CDR2 YYDKDF (reference sequence). CDR3 protein: CATSRSVSGNTIYF. CDR3 DNA: TGTGCCACCAGCAGGTCAGTCTCTGGAAACACCATATATTTT.

This clone was observed a single time. V is TRBV7-8 and J is TRBJ1-1; perhaps TRBD1 as D (6 bases). The V gene's germline CDR1 is SGHVS and CDR2 FQNEAQ. The CDR3 has 15 residues. Trimming removed 0 bases at V and 5 bases at J, with 13 bases between. CDR3 sequence reads: CASSLAKQGGTEAFF. The CDR3, as DNA: TGTGCCAGCAGCTTAGCGAAACAGGGTGGAACTGAAGCTTTCTTT.

The rearrangement uses TRBV19 and TRBJ1-2; perhaps TRBD1 as D (6 bases). The CDR3 loop spans 12 amino acids. Trimming took off 5 bases at V and 8 bases at J, with 12 bases between the two ends. Per germline, CDR1 LNHDA and CDR2 SQIVND (reference sequence). DNA of the CDR3: TGTGCCAGTAGTTCGCAGGGGCCCGGCTACACCTTC. Amino acid sequence: CASSSQGPGYTF.

The rearrangement joins TRBV7-9 to TRBJ2-1, with a weak D call TRBD1 (6 bases). CDR1 is SEHNR and CDR2 is FQNEAQ in the germline V gene (reference sequence). The CDR3 covers 17 residues. Between the trimmed V and J ends, which lost 4 bases and 2 bases, there was a span of 18 bases. CDR3 sequence (DNA): TGTGCCAGCAGCTCCCTAGAGGGGCAGGGGACCTACAATGAGCAGTTCTTC. It specifies CASSSLEGQGTYNEQFF.

The chain has TRBV5-1 and TRBJ1-6; D may be TRBD1 (6 bases). Trimming took off 1 base at V and 7 bases at J, with 15 bases between the two ends. The germline gives CDR1 SGHRS, CDR2 YFSETQ. CDR3 length equals 16 residues. DNA of the CDR3: TGCGCCAGCAGCTTGACCCGGGCAGGGGCGAATTCACCCCTCCACTTT. Its translation: CASSLTRAGANSPLHF.

The rearrangement uses TRBV15 and TRBJ1-3; D not resolved. The length of the CDR3 is 14 residues. Trimming removed 5 bases from V and 0 bases from J, with 8 bases in between. Germline CDR1 reads LNHNV; CDR2 reads YYDKDF (reference sequence). The CDR3 loop is CATSWGGSGNTIYF. CDR3 DNA: TGTGCCACCAGCTGGGGTGGCTCTGGAAACACCATATATTTT.

This clone was detected only once. The chain is built from TRBV25-1 and TRBJ1-1, with D hard to call. Germline V CDR1 and CDR2: MGHDK, SYGVNS. This CDR3 is 14 amino acids long. V gave up 7 bases and J gave up 4 bases, with 16 bases separating them. The chain's CDR3 is CASNNQERSTEAFF. The CDR3 DNA reads TGTGCCAGCAACAATCAGGAAAGGAGCACTGAAGCTTTCTTT.

The CDR3 DNA is TGCGCCAGCAGTCAAGGGGCAGTCAACACTGAAGCTTTCTTT. The encoded protein is CASSQGAVNTEAFF. The chain uses TRBV10-2 and TRBJ1-1, with TRBD1 as a possible D gene (5 bases). V gave up 5 bases and J gave up 2 bases, with 12 bases separating them. Germline V CDR1 and CDR2: WSHSY, SAAADI. The CDR3 has 14 amino acids.